This TCR beta chain was profiled in a study of blood T cell repertoires in COVID-19. Study context: T cells, B-cell-depleted T cells, or PBMCs supplied cDNA or gDNA.

Per the original data handling: Nucleated cell number was recorded as an estimate derived from reference gene primer amplification. The data were produced by immunoSEQ multiplex PCR, yet TCRdb's version contains in-frame clones alone and is incomplete. The V and J calls and the clone size are those of that table, but D and trimming were determined from the DNA. The sample has 70,000 to 95,000 clones, about 82% seen once. The CDR3 is 15 amino acids. Trimming removed 3 bases at V and 4 bases at J, with 13 bases between. Looked up from germline, CDR1 is KGHSH and CDR2 is LQKENI. This sequence originates from a woman aged 55-69 years with acute or convalescent COVID-19. Sequenced material: peripheral blood. The chain is built from TRBV18 and TRBJ2-4; no clear D. In DNA form, the CDR3 reads TGTGCCAGCTCACCTGGCTCTGGAGATAAAAACATTCAGTACTTC. This encodes CASSPGSGDKNIQYF.